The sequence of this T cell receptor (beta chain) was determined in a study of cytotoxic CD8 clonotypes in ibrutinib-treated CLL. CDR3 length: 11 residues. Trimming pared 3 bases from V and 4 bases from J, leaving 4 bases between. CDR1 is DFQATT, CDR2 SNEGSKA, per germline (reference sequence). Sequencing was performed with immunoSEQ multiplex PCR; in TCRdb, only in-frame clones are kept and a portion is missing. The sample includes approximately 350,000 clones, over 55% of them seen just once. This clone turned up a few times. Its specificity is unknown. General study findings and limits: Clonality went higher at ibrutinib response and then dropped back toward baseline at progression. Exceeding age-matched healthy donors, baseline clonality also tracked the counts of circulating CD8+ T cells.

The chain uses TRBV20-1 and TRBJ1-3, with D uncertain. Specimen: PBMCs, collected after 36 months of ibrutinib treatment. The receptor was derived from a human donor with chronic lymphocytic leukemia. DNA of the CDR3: TGCAGTGCTAGGTCAGGAAACACCATATATTTT. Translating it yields CSARSGNTIYF.